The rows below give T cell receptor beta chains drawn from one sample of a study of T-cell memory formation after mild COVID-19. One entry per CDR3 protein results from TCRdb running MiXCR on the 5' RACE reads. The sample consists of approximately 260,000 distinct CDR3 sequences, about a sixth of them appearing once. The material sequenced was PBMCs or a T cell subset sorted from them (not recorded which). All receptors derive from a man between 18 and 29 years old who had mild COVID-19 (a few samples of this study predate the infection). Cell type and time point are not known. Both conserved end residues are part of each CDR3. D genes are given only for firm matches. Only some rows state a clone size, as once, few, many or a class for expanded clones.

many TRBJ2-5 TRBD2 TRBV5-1 TGTGCCAGCAGCTTAAGCGGGGGAGAGACCCAGTACTTC CASSLSGGETQYF
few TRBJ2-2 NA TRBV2 TGTGCCAGCAGTGACCCCAGGCCCTTTTGGCCCGGGGAGCTGTTTTTT CASSDPRPFWPGELFF
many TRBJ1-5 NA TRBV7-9 TGTGCCAGCAGCTTAAGGGAGAATCAGCCCCAGCATTTT CASSLRENQPQHF
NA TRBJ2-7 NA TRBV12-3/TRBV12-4 TGTGCCAGCAGTCTACGGGACTCCTACGAGCAGTACTTC CASSLRDSYEQYF
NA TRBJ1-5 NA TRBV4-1 TGCGCCAGCAGCCAAGGGATGGGTTTCAATCAGCCCCAGCATTTT CASSQGMGFNQPQHF
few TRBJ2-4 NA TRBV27 TGTGCCAGCAGTTTTGACTTTTTTGGACTAGCCAAAAACATTCAGTACTTC CASSFDFFGLAKNIQYF
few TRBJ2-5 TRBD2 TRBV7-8 TGTGCCAGCAGCTTATCTAATGGACTAGTCCAAGAGACCCAGTACTTC CASSLSNGLVQETQYF
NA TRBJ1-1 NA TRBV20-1 TGCAGTGCTTGCCCAAACCTAAACACTGAAGCTTTCTTT CSACPNLNTEAFF
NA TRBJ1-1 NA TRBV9 TGTGCCAGCAGCGTAGGGGGCACGGGTGGCACTGAAGCTTTCTTT CASSVGGTGGTEAFF
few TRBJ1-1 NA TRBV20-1 TGCAGTGCTAGAGATTGGGGACAGAACACTGAAGCTTTCTTT CSARDWGQNTEAFF
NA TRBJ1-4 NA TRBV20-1 TGCAGTGCCCCCCGGGCCACCGTTAATGAAAAACTGTTTTTT CSAPRATVNEKLFF
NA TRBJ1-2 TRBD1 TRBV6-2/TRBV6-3 TGTGCCAGCAGCCACCCAGGGGGCGCGGGCTACACCTTC CASSHPGGAGYTF
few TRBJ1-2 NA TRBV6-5 TGTGCCAGCAGCCCCCGTGAGGGAACCTATGGCTACACCTTC CASSPREGTYGYTF
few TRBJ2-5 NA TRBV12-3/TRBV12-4 TGTGCCAGCAGTTTCCGGGATGGAGAGACCCAGTACTTC CASSFRDGETQYF
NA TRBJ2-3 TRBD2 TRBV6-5 TGTGCCAGCAGTTACCGACGAGGCAAGAAAAGCGGGGGCCGAACAGATACGCAGTATTTT CASSYRRGKKSGGRTDTQYF
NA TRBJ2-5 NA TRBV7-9 TGTGCCAGCAGCGACAGCGGAGGTGATGCCCAGTACTTC CASSDSGGDAQYF
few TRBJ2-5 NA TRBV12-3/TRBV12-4 TGTGCCAGCAGTCCCAGGGGTGGACAAGAGACCCAGTACTTC CASSPRGGQETQYF
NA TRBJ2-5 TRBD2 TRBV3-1 TGTGCCAGCAGCCGTGGGACTAGCGGGGGCGCCCAAGAGACCCAGTACTTC CASSRGTSGGAQETQYF